This note documents a single TCR beta chain sequence. This clone was detected a few times. This clone's antigen is unknown. The input lacks base qualities; no much larger clone sits a single base away. Deep TCRbeta sequencing was performed with the immunoSEQ platform. For the original study's pipeline: For further analysis, only productive rearrangements were exported out of the immunoSEQ Analyzer. A two-sided binomial test with a Bonferroni-corrected P below 0.01 was used to identify clones that significantly expanded or contracted between timepoints. T cell phenotypes were assigned to bulk TCRbeta clonotypes by matching the clonotypes to single-cell RNA+TCR-seq clones that had the same TCRbeta sequence. Using bulk TCR sequencing data, clone enrichment in tumor was calculated by dividing a clone's tumor frequency by the same clone's PBMC frequency. TCRs were grouped by GLIPH into specificity groups, defined as clusters of distinct TCRs likely recognizing common antigens via shared CDR3 motifs. TCRdb provides this immuneACCESS table in a form limited to in-frame rearrangements. Some clones are lacking; in checked studies, under half of them reflect an unresolved V gene, and why the rest are absent is not known. Clone size and the V and J calls come from that table; the DNA yielded D and trimming. Across this sample there are around 560 clones, with 65% to 70% seen only once. The ten largest clones represent about 35% of the sample.

The germline V gene supplies CDR1 SGHTA and CDR2 FQGNSA. The CDR3 has 16 amino acids, counting the end cysteine and phenylalanine. CDR3 DNA only is kept here, 48 bases in frame from base 1. The trim is 8 bases for V and 5 bases for J, with a gap of 22 bases between the germline ends. The data were taken from a study of T cells in tumors after PD-1 blockade (dated by TCRdb to about 2019). Regarding the research as a whole: Patients with prior checkpoint blockade, systemic immunosuppressant use, or recent radiotherapy or other anti-cancer therapy within 4 weeks were excluded. While on anti-PD-1 treatment, some of the patients also continued taking daily vismodegib 150 mg. Tumor samples averaged roughly 26,000 TCR templates (range about 500-100,000) and more than 6,000 unique clonotypes, around 21-fold deeper than single-cell TCR sequencing. The study performed paired single-cell RNA and TCR sequencing on site-matched tumors from BCC or SCC patients before and after anti-PD-1 therapy. RECIST version 1.1 was the standard used to evaluate clinical response.

The label giving this sample's time point can be read as: after anti-PD-1 therapy. Before and after PD-1 blockade, tumor biopsies came from the same primary tumor, making the samples site-matched. Patients received pembrolizumab 200 mg every 3 weeks or cemiplimab 350 mg every 2 weeks. Post-treatment squamous cell carcinoma samples were collected on average 31 days after treatment start, so that early T cell dynamics were captured. For bulk TCRbeta sequencing, genomic DNA was extracted from tumor biopsies or peripheral blood, and input amounts ranged from about 550 ng to 6,004 ng. Bulk TCRbeta sequencing was performed on remaining biopsy material to increase sensitivity for rare clonotypes compared with single-cell TCR sequencing. All patients had histologically proven advanced or metastatic basal or squamous cell carcinoma and were poor candidates for surgical resection. The squamous cell carcinoma cohort comprised a few patients with serial tumor biopsies taken during anti-PD-1 treatment. Fresh biopsies were taken from the primary tumor site, and part of the biopsy material was kept in RNAlater for exome and bulk TCR sequencing.

What the research found in general, with its limitations: Exhausted CD8+ clones expanded after therapy were found to be mostly novel clonotypes undetected pre-treatment, suggesting clonal replacement rather than reinvigoration of pre-existing clones. Roughly 40% of TCR clonotypes from the tumor were detected in blood, and certain novel exhausted tumor clones were present in blood collected before treatment, which suggests recruitment from the periphery. In squamous cell carcinoma, about 50% of expanded exhausted clones were novel, compared with about 30% of other expanded CD8+ clones. Where the novel T cell clones came from was not identified, and possible sources could include lymphoid organs or rare unexpanded clones inside the tumor or in the tumor periphery. Clonal replacement was observed only between pre- and post-treatment samples and not between two pre-treatment samples, a pattern that was regarded as arguing against biopsy timing or location artifacts.

This specimen consisted of tumor tissue, obtained after anti-PD-1 treatment. This TCR came from a human donor with cutaneous squamous cell carcinoma. This chain joins TRBV7-2 to TRBJ2-1; a tentative D call is TRBD2 (6 bases match). The DNA sequence is given as TGTGCCAGCCTCGGATCGCCGGGGGTGACCGACAATGAGCAGTTCTTC. Its protein is CASLGSPGVTDNEQFF. Where the CDR3 stops, the reference TRBV7-2 and TRBJ2-1 genes take over; the full variable domain is GAGVSQSPSNKVTEKGKDVELRCDPISGHTALYWYRQSLGQGLEFLIYFQGNSAPDKSGLPSDRFSAERTGGSVSTLTIQRTQQEDSAVYLCASLGSPGVTDNEQFFGPGTRLTVL.